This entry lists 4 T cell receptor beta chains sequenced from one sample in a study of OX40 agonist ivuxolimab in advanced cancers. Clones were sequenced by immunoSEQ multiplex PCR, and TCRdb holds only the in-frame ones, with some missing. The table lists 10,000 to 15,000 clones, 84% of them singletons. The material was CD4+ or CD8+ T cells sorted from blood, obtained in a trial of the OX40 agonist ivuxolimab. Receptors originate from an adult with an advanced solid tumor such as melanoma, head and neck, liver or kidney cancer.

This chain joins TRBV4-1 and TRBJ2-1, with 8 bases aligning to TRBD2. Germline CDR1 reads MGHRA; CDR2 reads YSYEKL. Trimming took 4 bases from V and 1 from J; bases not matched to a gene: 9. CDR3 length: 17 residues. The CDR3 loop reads CASSLLEAGVSYNEQFF. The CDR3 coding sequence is TGCGCCAGCAGCCTACTAGAAGCGGGGGTTTCCTACAATGAGCAGTTCTTC.

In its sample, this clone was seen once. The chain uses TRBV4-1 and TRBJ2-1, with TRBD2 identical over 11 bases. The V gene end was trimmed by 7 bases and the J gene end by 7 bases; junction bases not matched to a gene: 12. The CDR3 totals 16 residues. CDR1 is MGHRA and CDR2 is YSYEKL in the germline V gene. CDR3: CASNSGGALYRNEQFF. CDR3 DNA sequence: TGCGCCAGCAATAGCGGGGGGGCTCTGTATCGGAATGAGCAGTTCTTC.

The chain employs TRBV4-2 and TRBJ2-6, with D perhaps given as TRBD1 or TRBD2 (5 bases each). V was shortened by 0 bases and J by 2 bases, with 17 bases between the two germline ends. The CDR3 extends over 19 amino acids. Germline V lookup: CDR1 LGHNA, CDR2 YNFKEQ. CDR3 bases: TGTGCCAGCAGCCAAGATCCCCCAACGCAGGGAGCTGGGGCCAACGTCCTGACTTTC. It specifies CASSQDPPTQGAGANVLTF.

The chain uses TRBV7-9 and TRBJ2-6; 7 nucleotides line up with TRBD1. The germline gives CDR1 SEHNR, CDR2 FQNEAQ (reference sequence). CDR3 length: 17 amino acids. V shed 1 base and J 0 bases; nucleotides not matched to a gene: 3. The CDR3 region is CASSLGQGDSGANVLTF. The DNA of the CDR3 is TGTGCCAGCAGCTTAGGGCAGGGGGACTCTGGGGCCAACGTCCTGACTTTC. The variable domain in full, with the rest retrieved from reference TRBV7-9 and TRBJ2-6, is DTGVSQNPRHKITKRGQNVTFRCDPISEHNRLYWYRQTLGQGPEFLTYFQNEAQLEKSRLLSDRFSAERPKGSFSTLEIQRTEQGDSAMYLCASSLGQGDSGANVLTFGAGSRLTVL.